These 30 T cell receptor beta chains were all obtained from the same sample, sequenced in a study of blood T cells in healthy people across ages. Together with a sample-barcoded 5' primer, a J-beta primer mix was included in a second PCR lasting roughly 6 to 12 cycles. From the 5' RACE reads, TCRdb called clonotypes with MiXCR, one entry per CDR3 protein. In the table there are some 370,000 distinct CDR3 sequences, 52% of which are singletons. Sequencing was done on a sample of blood. Receptor source: a man between 60 and 70 years old in good health.

This sequence joins TRBV29-1 and TRBJ2-5; D gene uncertain. V lost 7 bases, J lost 5 bases, and 8 bases lay in between. CDR1 is SQVTM and CDR2 is ANQGSEA in the germline V gene. CDR3 size: 10 residues. The CDR3 loop reads CSGMRETQYF. The CDR3 DNA reads TGCAGCGGGATGCGGGAGACCCAGTACTTC.

The table lists this clonotype with a few counts. The rearrangement uses TRBV29-1 and TRBJ1-2; D call uncertain. V lost 8 bases and J lost 2, with 12 bases in between. Germline CDR1 SQVTM, CDR2 ANQGSEA. This CDR3 is 12 amino acids long. CDR3 protein: CSTMTRNYGYTF. The DNA of the CDR3 is TGCAGCACCATGACACGGAACTATGGCTACACCTTC.

This clonotype was detected a few times. The gene calls are TRBV27 and TRBJ2-7, with TRBD2 matching 10 bases. Germline CDR1 reads MNHEY; CDR2 reads SMNVEV (reference sequence). This CDR3 region has 16 residues. V shed 5 bases, J shed 3 bases, and the junction held 10 bases outside the gene matches. The CDR3 loop is CASSRGQREGGYEQYF. CDR3 nucleotide sequence: TGTGCCAGCAGTCGGGGCCAGCGGGAGGGGGGCTACGAGCAGTACTTC.

This clonotype has just a few counts. The J gene is TRBJ1-1, the V gene TRBV7-9, with D unresolved. The V end was cut by 7 bases, the J end by 0 bases, with 9 bases between. Germline CDR1 SEHNR, CDR2 FQNEAQ (reference sequence). This CDR3 has 13 amino acids. CDR3 protein: CASIESLNTEAFF. CDR3 sequence (DNA): TGTGCCAGCATAGAATCCCTGAACACTGAAGCTTTCTTT. The whole variable domain, remainder taken from reference TRBV7-9 and TRBJ1-1, is DTGVSQNPRHKITKRGQNVTFRCDPISEHNRLYWYRQTLGQGPEFLTYFQNEAQLEKSRLLSDRFSAERPKGSFSTLEIQRTEQGDSAMYLCASIESLNTEAFFGQGTRLTVV.

As regards this clonotype: This may be a read error: a much more frequent sequence differs by one nucleotide. This chain connects TRBV29-1 to TRBJ2-5, with TRBD1 identical over 7 bases. Germline CDR1 is SQVTM and CDR2 is ANQGSEA. The CDR3 has 13 amino acids. CDR3: CGVAKGAEETQYF. The CDR3 DNA is TGCGGCGTTGCTAAGGGGGCGGAAGAGACCCAGTACTTC.

This chain uses TRBV6-5 with TRBJ1-1; D remains unclear. Trimming shortened V by 2 bases and J by 4 bases, and 11 bases separated the two germline ends. The germline V gene encodes CDR1 MNHEY and CDR2 SVGAGI. The CDR3 sequence is 14 residues long. This chain's CDR3 is CASSYRTTGTEAFF. For the CDR3, the DNA is TGTGCCAGCAGTTACCGAACGACCGGCACTGAAGCTTTCTTT.

This clonotype was observed a few times. The J gene is TRBJ2-1, the V gene TRBV3-1; D is unclear. From germline, CDR1 is LGHDT and CDR2 YNNKEL (reference sequence). V was shortened by 4 bases and J by 4 bases, with 11 bases between the two germline ends. The CDR3 contains 14 residues. CDR3: CASSLSDTYNEQFF. The CDR3 bases are TGTGCCAGCAGCCTATCTGACACTTACAATGAGCAGTTCTTC.

V and J are TRBV28 and TRBJ2-1; D might be TRBD2 (6 bases). This CDR3 is built from 14 residues. V was trimmed by 6 bases and J by 10 bases, leaving 19 bases between them. CDR1 and CDR2 from the germline V gene are MDHEN and SYDVKM. CDR3 coding DNA: TGTGCCAGCAGCCCCCTCAGCGGGTTGGAGGAGCAGTTCTTC. Amino acids: CASSPLSGLEEQFF.

V usage is TRBV24-1 and J usage is TRBJ2-4, with TRBD2 as a possible D gene (6 bases). The J call may be mistaken, given a closer DNA end match to TRBJ2-7. The germline V gene encodes CDR1 KGHDR and CDR2 SFDVKD. The CDR3 sequence is 13 residues long. In DNA, the CDR3 is TGTGCCACCAGTGATTTTGGGGGGAACGAGCAGTACTTC. This sequence encodes CATSDFGGNEQYF.

The V gene is TRBV20-1, the J gene TRBJ2-7, with D possibly being TRBD1 or TRBD2 (5 bases each). CDR3 length equals 15 residues. CDR1 and CDR2 from the germline V gene are DFQATT and SNEGSKA (reference sequence). Trimming left V 3 bases short and J 3 bases short, with 18 bases between. CDR3 amino acids: CSASARGRALYEQYF. The CDR3 nucleotides read TGCAGTGCTAGCGCCCGGGGCAGGGCCCTCTACGAGCAGTACTTC.

This clonotype was counted only a few times. This chain joins TRBV20-1 and TRBJ1-2; D call uncertain. The CDR3 length is 15 residues. In germline, CDR1 is DFQATT, CDR2 SNEGSKA (reference sequence). V was cut by 5 bases and J by 4 bases, with 20 bases left in between. The CDR3 nucleotides read TGCAGTGCTCCTTACTCGGAGAGGAAGTCCTATGGCTACACCTTC. Residues: CSAPYSERKSYGYTF.

This chain joins TRBV27 and TRBJ2-3; TRBD2 agrees at 8 bases. Germline V CDR1 and CDR2: MNHEY, SMNVEV (reference sequence). J lost 3 bases, V lost 7 bases, and 12 bases had no gene match. The CDR3 spans 16 residues. CDR3 amino acids: CASTTLGGRLTDTQYF. Here the CDR3 DNA reads TGTGCCAGCACCACGTTGGGCGGGAGGTTGACAGATACGCAGTATTTT.

The CDR3 protein is CASSTGGRETQYF. In DNA form, the CDR3 reads TGTGCCAGCAGCACAGGGGGGCGAGAGACCCAGTACTTC. The chain links TRBV2 to TRBJ2-5; TRBD1 aligns across 8 bases. The ends lost 6 bases at V and 4 bases at J; junction bases unmatched: 4. Germline CDR1 and CDR2: SNHLY and FYNNEI. This CDR3 has 13 amino acids.

The V call is TRBV30, the J call TRBJ1-2; perhaps TRBD1 as D (5 bases). There are 14 residues in the CDR3. V was clipped by 7 bases and J by 2 bases, with 17 bases between them. Germline CDR1 GTSNPN, CDR2 SVGIG (reference sequence). DNA for the CDR3: TGTGCCTACCTCCGGCCAGGGCGAAACTATGGCTACACCTTC. Translating gives CAYLRPGRNYGYTF.

Regarding this clonotype: A read error may be the cause here, since a much bigger clone is one base away. V is TRBV12-3 or TRBV12-4 and J is TRBJ2-1; D unclear. Deletions cut 5 bases from V and 10 bases from J, with 18 bases between. The CDR3 has 14 amino acids. As DNA, the CDR3 is TGTGCCAGCAGTAAGACGGAGATCTCCTACGAGCAGTTCTTC. Translated: CASSKTEISYEQFF.

The rearrangement uses TRBV27 and TRBJ1-2; D is ambiguous. V was trimmed by 2 bases and J by 0 bases, leaving 10 bases between them. This CDR3 contains 15 residues. CDR1 is MNHEY, CDR2 SMNVEV, per germline (reference sequence). The CDR3 spells CASSLRQNSNYGYTF. CDR3 coding DNA: TGTGCCAGCAGTTTACGGCAGAACTCTAACTATGGCTACACCTTC.

This clonotype was seen a few times. The chain uses TRBV10-3 and TRBJ2-5, with a weak D call TRBD1 (6 bases). This CDR3 has 12 residues. From germline, CDR1 is ENHRY and CDR2 SYGVKD. Trimming stripped 3 bases from V and 11 bases from J, with 13 bases between. Written as DNA, the CDR3 is TGTGCCATCAGTGACCCGACAGGTGAGCAGTACTTC. Amino acid sequence: CAISDPTGEQYF.

This clonotype was detected ten times or more. The chain employs TRBV7-8 and TRBJ2-5, with unresolved D. This CDR3 has 15 residues. Between the trimmed V and J ends, which lost 5 bases and 0 bases, there was a span of 13 bases. Looked up from germline, CDR1 is SGHVS and CDR2 is FQNEAQ. The CDR3 is CASSPFPTDQETQYF. DNA of the CDR3: TGTGCCAGCAGCCCCTTCCCGACCGACCAAGAGACCCAGTACTTC.

This clonotype was detected once. This sequence joins TRBV6-1 and TRBJ2-7; no definite D call. CDR1 is MNHNS and CDR2 is SASEGT in the germline V gene. This CDR3 has 12 residues. The V end was cut by 7 bases, the J end by 4 bases, with 11 bases between. The chain's CDR3 is CASKRTLYEQYF. The CDR3 DNA is TGTGCCAGCAAAAGGACCTTGTACGAGCAGTACTTC.

The gene calls are TRBV4-2 and TRBJ2-7; 12 bases are a match to TRBD2. The CDR3 has 18 residues. Germline CDR1 reads LGHNA; CDR2 reads YNFKEQ. Unmatched junction bases numbered 10, after V lost 1 base and J lost 3 bases. The CDR3 spells CASSQARGLAGRDYEQYF. The CDR3 DNA follows: TGTGCCAGCAGCCAAGCCCGAGGACTAGCGGGAAGGGACTACGAGCAGTACTTC.

As for this clonotype: At one end the junction does not follow the germline gene, possibly because of a read error. The chain employs TRBV5-1 and TRBJ2-1, with D possibly TRBD1 on 6 matching bases. The CDR3 covers 11 residues. Germline-derived CDR1 and CDR2 are SGHRS and YFSETQ. The CDR3 bases are TGCGCCGGCAGCTTCAGGGGTGAGCAGTTCTTC. Encoded protein: CAGSFRGEQFF.

This chain links TRBV7-9 with TRBJ2-4; possibly TRBD1 or TRBD2 for D (5 bases each). Germline lookup yields CDR1 SEHNR and CDR2 FQNEAQ (reference sequence). This CDR3 is 15 amino acids long. V lost 5 bases, J lost 3 bases, and 14 bases lay in between. The CDR3 region has the DNA TGTGCCAGCAGCCCCGGGGACCTGGGCAAAAACATTCAGTACTTC. Protein product: CASSPGDLGKNIQYF.

The chain uses TRBV20-1 and TRBJ2-5, with D unresolved. The ends were cut back, 1 base at V and 3 bases at J, with 6 bases in the middle. The CDR3 contains 12 residues. The germline CDR1 and CDR2 sequences are DFQATT and SNEGSKA (reference sequence). The CDR3 coding sequence is TGCAGTGCTAGAGGTCTAAAAGAGACCCAGTACTTC. Amino acids: CSARGLKETQYF.

This clonotype has just a few counts. This chain joins TRBV7-3 and TRBJ2-7; possibly TRBD1 or TRBD2 for D (5 bases each). The CDR3 is made up of 12 amino acids. Germline V gene sequence: CDR1 SGHTA, CDR2 FQGTGA. Between the trimmed V and J ends, which lost 4 bases and 6 bases, there was a span of 10 bases. DNA of the CDR3: TGTGCCAGCAGCTCCGGGGCGGGCGAGCAGTACTTC. This sequence encodes CASSSGAGEQYF.

The chain has TRBV6-5 and TRBJ2-5; D uncertain. CDR1 is MNHEY, CDR2 SVGAGI, per germline. The CDR3 spans 16 residues. V dropped 0 bases and J dropped 1 base, with 12 bases sitting between them. The CDR3 loop is CASSYSKGSGQETQYF. The DNA of the CDR3 is TGTGCCAGCAGTTACTCCAAAGGCTCGGGCCAAGAGACCCAGTACTTC.

This clonotype was observed a few times. This chain links TRBV20-1 with TRBJ1-2; TRBD1 matches at 8 bases. Germline V CDR1 and CDR2: DFQATT, SNEGSKA (reference sequence). This CDR3 is 12 amino acids long. The CDR3 protein is CSAKQGVRGYTF. In DNA, the CDR3 is TGCAGCGCCAAACAGGGGGTGCGCGGCTACACCTTC.

In this sample, this clonotype turned up many times. The rearrangement links TRBV6-2 or TRBV6-3 to TRBJ2-7; D uncertain. V lost 2 bases and J 3 bases, leaving 8 bases between the germline ends. The CDR3 extends over 13 amino acids. Germline-derived CDR1 and CDR2 are MNHEY and SVGEGT. CDR3 in DNA: TGTGCCAGCAGTTACGAAGTACACTACGAGCAGTACTTC. Translation gives CASSYEVHYEQYF.

The CDR3 is CAISDRAGGPYNEQFF. CDR3 nucleotides: TGTGCCATCAGTGATCGAGCGGGGGGCCCTTACAATGAGCAGTTCTTC. This rearrangement joins TRBV10-3 to TRBJ2-1; 9 bases line up with TRBD2. CDR1 and CDR2 from the germline V gene are ENHRY and SYGVKD. V was pared by 3 bases and J by 4 bases, with 7 bases of the junction left unmatched. The CDR3 has 16 amino acids.

The J gene is TRBJ2-7, the V gene TRBV7-2; tentatively, D is TRBD1 or TRBD2 (7 bases each). The CDR3 has 14 amino acids. Germline loops: CDR1 SGHTA, CDR2 FQGNSA. V gave up 7 bases and J gave up 2 bases, with 15 bases separating them. Here the CDR3 DNA reads TGTGCCAGCAAACCCCAGGGGGGGCCCTACGAGCAGTACTTC. Translated: CASKPQGGPYEQYF.

As concerns this clonotype: A much bigger clone sits one base away, suggesting this may be a read error. The chain recombines TRBV29-1 with TRBJ2-7; D remains ambiguous. The CDR3 runs to 13 residues. CDR1 SQVTM and CDR2 ANQGSEA come from the germline V gene. Deletions cut 4 bases from V and 0 bases from J, with 10 bases between. The CDR3 bases are TGCAGCGTTGGGAGCGTTAGCTCCTACGAGCAGTACTTC. Protein product: CSVGSVSSYEQYF.